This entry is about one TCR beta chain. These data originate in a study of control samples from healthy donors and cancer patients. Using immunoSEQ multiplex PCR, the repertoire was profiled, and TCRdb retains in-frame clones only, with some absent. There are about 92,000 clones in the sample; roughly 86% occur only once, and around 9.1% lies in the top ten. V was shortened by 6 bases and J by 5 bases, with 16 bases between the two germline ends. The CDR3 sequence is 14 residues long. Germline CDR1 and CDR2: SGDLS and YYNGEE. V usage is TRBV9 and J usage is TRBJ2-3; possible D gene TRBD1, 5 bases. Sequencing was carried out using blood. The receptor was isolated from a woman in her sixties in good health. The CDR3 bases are TGTGCCAGCACCCCAGAAGGGGATCAAGATACGCAGTATTTT. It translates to CASTPEGDQDTQYF.